The clone carrying this T cell receptor beta chain was counted a few times. The sample comes from a study of T cells in Graves' hyperthyroidism and ophthalmopathy. Amplified regions were TCR beta CDR3 sequences from RNA transcripts. HTBI primers were employed in a first-round RT-PCR of the TCR CDR3. One entry per CDR3 protein, called by TCRdb with MiXCR from the multiplex PCR reads. The table shows hundreds of thousands of distinct CDR3 sequences, with 20% occurring only once. From germline, CDR1 is SEHNR and CDR2 FQNEAQ (reference sequence). The CDR3 extends over 14 amino acids. Trimming stripped 3 bases from V and 4 bases from J, with 12 bases between.

The sequencing sample was made of blood. The receptor was isolated from a man aged 25-45 years with Graves' ophthalmopathy. The gene calls are TRBV7-9 and TRBJ1-1; D is unclear. The CDR3 sequence is CASSLESLGTEAFF. CDR3 bases: TGTGCCAGCAGCTTGGAGAGCCTTGGCACTGAAGCTTTCTTT.